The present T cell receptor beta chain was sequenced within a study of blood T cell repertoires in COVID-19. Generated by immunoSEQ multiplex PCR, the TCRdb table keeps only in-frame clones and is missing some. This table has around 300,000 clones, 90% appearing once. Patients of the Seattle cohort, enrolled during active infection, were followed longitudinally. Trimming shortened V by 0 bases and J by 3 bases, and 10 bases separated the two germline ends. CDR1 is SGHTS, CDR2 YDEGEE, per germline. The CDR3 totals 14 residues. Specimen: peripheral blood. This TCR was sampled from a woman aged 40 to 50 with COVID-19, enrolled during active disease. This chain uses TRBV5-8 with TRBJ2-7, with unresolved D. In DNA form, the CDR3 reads TGTGCCAGCAGCTTGGGTGCCAGAAACTACGAGCAGTACTTC. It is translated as CASSLGARNYEQYF.